Listed below are T cell receptor beta chains from one sample, sequenced in a study of brain metastases from non-small cell lung cancer. The data were produced by immunoSEQ multiplex PCR, yet TCRdb's version contains in-frame clones alone and is incomplete. The sample records several thousand clones, 85% being singletons. The sample comprised primary lung tumor tissue. All receptors derive from a donor aged 40 or older with non-small cell lung cancer. CDR3s include the opening cysteine and the closing phenylalanine or tryptophan. A D gene is named only where the DNA matches it firmly. Some rows have no size entry. The others give once, few or many, or a class for an expanded clone.

>TRBV9|17|once|TRBJ2-3|TRBD2
CASSGPLLAGAADTQYF
TGTGCCAGCAGCGGACCTTTACTAGCGGGAGCCGCAGATACGCAGTATTTT
>TRBV5-4|15|few|TRBJ1-2|TRBD1
CASSSPPGQGEGYTF
TGTGCCAGCAGCTCCCCCCCCGGACAGGGGGAAGGCTACACCTTC
>TRBV5-1|15|NA|TRBJ2-1|TRBD2
CASSLGGSGNNEQFF
TGCGCCAGCAGCTTGGGGGGTAGCGGGAACAATGAGCAGTTCTTC
>TRBV3-1/TRBV3-2|12|NA|TRBJ2-7|NA
CASSQVGYEQYF
TGTGCCAGCAGCCAAGTCGGTTACGAGCAGTACTTC
>TRBV7-8|15|NA|TRBJ1-6|TRBD1
CASSAGQGWGSPLHF
TGTGCCAGCAGCGCTGGACAGGGTTGGGGGTCACCCCTCCACTTT
>TRBV5-1|13|NA|TRBJ1-2|NA
CASSLDAGLGYTF
TGCGCCAGCAGCTTGGACGCAGGGCTTGGCTACACCTTC
>TRBV4-1|16|few|TRBJ2-1|NA
CASSQDRLVSHNEQFF
TGCGCCAGCAGCCAAGATCGGCTAGTTTCGCACAATGAGCAGTTCTTC
>TRBV28|16|once|TRBJ1-5|TRBD1
CASSVVTGTGTQPQHF
TGTGCCAGCAGTGTTGTAACCGGGACAGGGACTCAGCCCCAGCATTTT
>TRBV6-5|13|NA|TRBJ1-2|NA
CASSYRANYGYTF
TGTGCCAGCAGTTACCGAGCTAACTATGGCTACACCTTC
>TRBV4-2|16|NA|TRBJ2-1|TRBD2
CASSQGTSGAYNEQFF
TGTGCCAGCAGCCAAGGGACTAGCGGGGCTTACAATGAGCAGTTCTTC
>TRBV7-9|16|once|TRBJ2-2|NA
CASSFSLYQGAGELFF
TGTGCCAGCAGCTTCAGCCTTTATCAAGGGGCCGGGGAGCTGTTTTTT
>TRBV7-2|15|NA|TRBJ1-5|NA
CASSLSFGGNQPQHF
TGTGCCAGCAGCTTATCCTTCGGAGGCAATCAGCCCCAGCATTTT
>TRBV7-3|13|NA|TRBJ2-1|NA
CASSPDNYNEQFF
TGTGCCAGCAGCCCGGACAACTACAATGAGCAGTTCTTC
>TRBV28|11|once|TRBJ2-7|TRBD1
CASSSETGWDF
TGTGCCAGCAGTTCTGAGACAGGGTGGGACTTC
>TRBV9|16|NA|TRBJ2-2|NA
CASSVGVGVGTGELFF
TGTGCCAGCAGCGTAGGAGTAGGGGTGGGGACCGGGGAGCTGTTTTTT
>TRBV2|16|NA|TRBJ2-5|TRBD1
CASSGVRGQGQETQYF
TGTGCCAGCAGTGGGGTGAGGGGACAGGGCCAAGAGACCCAGTACTTC
>TRBV28|14|NA|TRBJ1-5|TRBD1
CASSYDRAYQPQHF
TGTGCCAGCAGTTACGACAGGGCATATCAGCCCCAGCATTTT
>TRBV28|13|NA|TRBJ2-7|NA
CASSAGSRGALYF
TGTGCCAGCAGTGCCGGTTCCAGGGGGGCGCTGTACTTC
>TRBV2|11|NA|TRBJ2-1|NA
CASSRYNEQFF
TGTGCCTCCAGTCGGTACAATGAGCAGTTCTTC
>TRBV14|16|NA|TRBJ1-3|NA
CASSQLGQFSGNTIYF
TGTGCCAGCAGCCAGCTGGGCCAGTTCTCTGGAAACACCATATATTTT
>TRBV7-9|15|NA|TRBJ2-3|NA
CASSPGTRDTDTQYF
TGTGCCAGCAGTCCCGGGACACGCGACACAGATACGCAGTATTTT
>TRBV14|14|NA|TRBJ1-1|NA
CASSQVAGNTEAFF
TGTGCCAGCAGCCAAGTGGCCGGGAACACTGAAGCTTTCTTT
>TRBV10-1|13|NA|TRBJ2-2|NA
CASRPGNTGELFF
TGCGCCAGCAGGCCCGGTAACACCGGGGAGCTGTTTTTT
>TRBV28|16|NA|TRBJ2-7|TRBD2
CASSPPGGDPLWEQYF
TGTGCCAGCAGTCCACCCGGGGGGGATCCGCTATGGGAGCAGTACTTC
>TRBV28|15|NA|TRBJ1-3|TRBD1
CASSLMTGSGNTIYF
TGTGCCAGCAGTCTCATGACAGGGTCTGGAAACACCATATATTTT
>TRBV9|15|few|TRBJ2-2|TRBD2
CASSVSGINTGELFF
TGTGCCAGCAGCGTGAGCGGGATTAACACCGGGGAGCTGTTTTTT
>TRBV30|14|once|TRBJ2-3|TRBD1
CAWSRTGGGDTQYF
TGTGCCTGGAGCCGGACAGGAGGCGGGGATACGCAGTATTTT
>TRBV18|13|NA|TRBJ2-7|TRBD2
CASSPGLALEQYF
TGTGCCAGCTCACCGGGACTAGCCCTCGAGCAGTACTTC
>TRBV18|15|NA|TRBJ1-5|NA
CASSLTVGNRQPQHF
TGTGCCAGCTCATTGACAGTAGGGAATCGTCAGCCCCAGCATTTT
>TRBV2|14|NA|TRBJ1-1|NA
CASSLGTLNTEAFF
TGTGCCAGCAGTCTAGGGACGTTGAACACTGAAGCTTTCTTT
>TRBV21-1|14|NA|TRBJ1-1|NA
CASSTAHWGTEAFF
TGTGCCAGCAGCACGGCCCATTGGGGCACTGAAGCTTTCTTT
>TRBV7-9|12|once|TRBJ1-2|NA
CASSPTGGGYTF
TGTGCCAGCAGCCCGACCGGAGGTGGCTACACCTTC
>TRBV15|12|NA|TRBJ1-5|NA
CATSRDQAPQHF
TGTGCCACCAGCAGAGATCAGGCGCCCCAGCATTTT
>TRBV6-5|15|NA|TRBJ2-1|NA
CASSYEASSYNEQFF
TGTGCCAGCAGTTACGAGGCGAGCTCCTACAATGAGCAGTTCTTC
>TRBV7-3|15|NA|TRBJ2-1|NA
CASSDLGTRGGEQFF
TGTGCCAGCAGCGATCTAGGGACGCGAGGAGGCGAGCAGTTCTTC
>TRBV7-2|15|once|TRBJ1-2|NA
CASSLATRSNYGYTF
TGTGCCAGCAGCTTAGCTACTCGGAGTAACTATGGCTACACCTTC
>TRBV14|15|NA|TRBJ2-6|NA
CASSPSGSGANVLTF
TGTGCCAGCAGCCCTTCGGGCTCTGGGGCCAACGTCCTGACTTTC
>TRBV2|13|few|TRBJ2-7|NA
CASSPPGPYEQYF
TGTGCCAGCAGCCCTCCGGGCCCCTACGAGCAGTACTTC
>TRBV5-6|13|NA|TRBJ2-1|TRBD1
CASSSGQYNEQFF
TGTGCCAGCAGCTCGGGACAGTACAATGAGCAGTTCTTC
>TRBV5-1|15|NA|TRBJ2-5|NA
CASSVMKGGGETQYF
TGCGCCAGCAGCGTAATGAAGGGGGGAGGAGAGACCCAGTACTTC
>TRBV28|15|once|TRBJ2-7|NA
CASSRTSRLIYEQYF
TGTGCCAGCAGCCGAACCTCCAGGTTGATCTACGAGCAGTACTTC
>TRBV5-1|15|NA|TRBJ2-6|NA
CASSFGQPGANVLTF
TGCGCCAGCAGCTTCGGACAACCTGGGGCCAACGTCCTGACTTTC